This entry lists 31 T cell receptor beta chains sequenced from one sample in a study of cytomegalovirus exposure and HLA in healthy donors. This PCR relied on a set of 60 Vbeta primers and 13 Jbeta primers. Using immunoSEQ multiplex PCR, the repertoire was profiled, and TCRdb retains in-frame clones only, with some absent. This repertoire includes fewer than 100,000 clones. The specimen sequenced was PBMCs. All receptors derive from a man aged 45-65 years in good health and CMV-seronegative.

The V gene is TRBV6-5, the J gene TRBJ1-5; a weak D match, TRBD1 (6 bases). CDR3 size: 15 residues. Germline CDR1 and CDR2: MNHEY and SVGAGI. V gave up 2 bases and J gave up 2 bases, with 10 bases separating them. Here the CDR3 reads CASSYGRGGNQPQHF. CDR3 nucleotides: TGTGCCAGCAGTTACGGCAGGGGAGGCAATCAGCCCCAGCATTTT.

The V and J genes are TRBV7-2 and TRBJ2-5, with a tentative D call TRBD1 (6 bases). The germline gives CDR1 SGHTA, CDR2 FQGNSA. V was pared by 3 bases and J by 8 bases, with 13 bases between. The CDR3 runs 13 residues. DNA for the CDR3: TGTGCCAGCAGCTTGGGGGCTAGCCCTACCCAGTACTTC. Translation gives CASSLGASPTQYF.

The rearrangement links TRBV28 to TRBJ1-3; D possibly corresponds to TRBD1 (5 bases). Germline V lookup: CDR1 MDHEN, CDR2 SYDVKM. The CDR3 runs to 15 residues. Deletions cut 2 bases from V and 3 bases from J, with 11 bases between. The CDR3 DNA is TGTGCCAGCAGTTTACCGGGACTCCGTGGAAACACCATATATTTT. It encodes CASSLPGLRGNTIYF.

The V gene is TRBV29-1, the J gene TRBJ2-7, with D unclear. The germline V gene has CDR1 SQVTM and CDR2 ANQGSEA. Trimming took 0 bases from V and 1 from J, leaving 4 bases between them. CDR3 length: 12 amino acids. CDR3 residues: CSVEDQSYEQYF. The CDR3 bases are TGCAGCGTTGAAGATCAGTCCTACGAGCAGTACTTC.

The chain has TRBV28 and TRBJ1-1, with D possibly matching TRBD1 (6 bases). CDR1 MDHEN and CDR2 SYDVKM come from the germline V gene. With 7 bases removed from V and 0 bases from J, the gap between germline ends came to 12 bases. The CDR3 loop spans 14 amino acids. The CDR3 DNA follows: TGTGCCAGCATTCAGGGGCTAATGAACACTGAAGCTTTCTTT. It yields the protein CASIQGLMNTEAFF.

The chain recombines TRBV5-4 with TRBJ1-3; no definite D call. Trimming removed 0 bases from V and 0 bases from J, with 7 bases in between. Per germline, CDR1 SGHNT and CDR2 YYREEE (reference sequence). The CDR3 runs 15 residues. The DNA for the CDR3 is TGTGCCAGCAGCTTGGACGTTAGCTCTGGAAACACCATATATTTT. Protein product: CASSLDVSSGNTIYF.

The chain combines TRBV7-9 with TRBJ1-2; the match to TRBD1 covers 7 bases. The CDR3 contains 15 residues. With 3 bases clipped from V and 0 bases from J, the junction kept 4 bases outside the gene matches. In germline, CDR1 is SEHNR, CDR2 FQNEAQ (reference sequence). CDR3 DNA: TGTGCCAGCAGCTTCGGACAGGTGGCTAACTATGGCTACACCTTC. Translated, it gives CASSFGQVANYGYTF.

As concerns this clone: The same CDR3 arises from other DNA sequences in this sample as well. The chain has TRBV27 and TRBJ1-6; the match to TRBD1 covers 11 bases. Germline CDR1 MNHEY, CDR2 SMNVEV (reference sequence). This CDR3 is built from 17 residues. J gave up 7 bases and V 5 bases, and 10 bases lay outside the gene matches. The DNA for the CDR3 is TGTGCCAGCAGTCCCGGACAGGGGGCGATCGGAAATTCACCCCTCCACTTT. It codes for CASSPGQGAIGNSPLHF.

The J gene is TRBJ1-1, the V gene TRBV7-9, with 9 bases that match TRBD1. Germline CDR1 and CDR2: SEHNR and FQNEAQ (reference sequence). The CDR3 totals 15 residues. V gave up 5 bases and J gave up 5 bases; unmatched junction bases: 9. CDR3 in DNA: TGTGCCAGCAGCATCCCGGACAGGGGCCGAACTGAAGCTTTCTTT. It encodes CASSIPDRGRTEAFF.

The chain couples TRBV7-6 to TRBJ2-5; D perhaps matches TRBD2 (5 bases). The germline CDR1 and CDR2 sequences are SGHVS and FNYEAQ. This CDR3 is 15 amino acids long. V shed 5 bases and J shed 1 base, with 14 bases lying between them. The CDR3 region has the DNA TGTGCCAGCAGCCTCATTGGGGAGAGCCAAGAGACCCAGTACTTC. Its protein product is CASSLIGESQETQYF.

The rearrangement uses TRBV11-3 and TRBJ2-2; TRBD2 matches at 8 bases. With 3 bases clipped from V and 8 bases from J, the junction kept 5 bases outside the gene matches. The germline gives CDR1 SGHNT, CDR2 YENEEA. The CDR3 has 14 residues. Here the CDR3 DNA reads TGTGCCAGCAGCTTCGGGACTAGTTCTGGGGAGCTGTTTTTT. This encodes CASSFGTSSGELFF.

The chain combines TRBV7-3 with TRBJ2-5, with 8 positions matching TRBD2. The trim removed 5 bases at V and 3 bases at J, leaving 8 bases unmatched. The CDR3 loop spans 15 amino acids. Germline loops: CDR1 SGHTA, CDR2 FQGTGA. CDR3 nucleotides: TGTGCCAGCAGCGAGAAAGGGACTAGAGAAGAGACCCAGTACTTC. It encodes CASSEKGTREETQYF.

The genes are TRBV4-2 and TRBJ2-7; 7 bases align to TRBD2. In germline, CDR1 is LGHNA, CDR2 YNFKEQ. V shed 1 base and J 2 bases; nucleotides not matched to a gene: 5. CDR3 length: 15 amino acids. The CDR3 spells CASSQASGGTYEQYF. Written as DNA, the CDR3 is TGTGCCAGCAGCCAAGCTAGCGGAGGGACCTACGAGCAGTACTTC.

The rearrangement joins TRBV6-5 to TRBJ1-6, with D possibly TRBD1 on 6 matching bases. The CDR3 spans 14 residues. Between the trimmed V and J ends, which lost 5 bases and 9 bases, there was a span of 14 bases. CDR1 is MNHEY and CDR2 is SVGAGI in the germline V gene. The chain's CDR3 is CASSRTVPISPLHF. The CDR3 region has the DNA TGTGCCAGCAGTCGGACAGTTCCTATTTCACCCCTCCACTTT.

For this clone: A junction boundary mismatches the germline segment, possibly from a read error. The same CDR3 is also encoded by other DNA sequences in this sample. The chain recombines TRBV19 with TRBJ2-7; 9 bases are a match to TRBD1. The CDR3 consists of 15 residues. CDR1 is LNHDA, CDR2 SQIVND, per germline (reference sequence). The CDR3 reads CASSTGQGNSYEQYF. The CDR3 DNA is TGCGCCAGTAGTACCGGACAGGGGAACTCCTACGAGCAGTACTTC. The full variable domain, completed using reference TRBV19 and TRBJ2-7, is DGGITQSPKYLFRKEGQNVTLSCEQNLNHDAMYWYRQDPGQGLRLIYYSQIVNDFQKGDIAEGYSVSREKKESFPLTVTSAQKNPTAFYLCASSTGQGNSYEQYFGPGTRLTVT.

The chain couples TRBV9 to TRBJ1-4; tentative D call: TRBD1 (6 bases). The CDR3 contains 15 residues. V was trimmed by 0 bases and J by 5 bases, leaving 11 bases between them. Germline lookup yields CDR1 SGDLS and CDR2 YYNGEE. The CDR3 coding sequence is TGTGCCAGCAGCGTAGAAGGGACACCAAATGAAAAACTGTTTTTT. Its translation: CASSVEGTPNEKLFF.

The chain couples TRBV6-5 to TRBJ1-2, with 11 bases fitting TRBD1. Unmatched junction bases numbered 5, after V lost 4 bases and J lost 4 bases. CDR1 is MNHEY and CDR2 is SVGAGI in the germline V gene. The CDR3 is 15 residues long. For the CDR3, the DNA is TGTGCCAGCAGTTTGCGCGGACAGGGGGCCTATGGCTACACCTTC. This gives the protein CASSLRGQGAYGYTF.

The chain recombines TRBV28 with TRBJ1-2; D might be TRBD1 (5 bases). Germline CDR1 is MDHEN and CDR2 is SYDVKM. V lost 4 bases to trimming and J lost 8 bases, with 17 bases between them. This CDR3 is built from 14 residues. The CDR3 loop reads CASSSSEGFGGYTF. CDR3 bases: TGTGCCAGCAGTTCCTCGGAGGGGTTCGGGGGCTACACCTTC.

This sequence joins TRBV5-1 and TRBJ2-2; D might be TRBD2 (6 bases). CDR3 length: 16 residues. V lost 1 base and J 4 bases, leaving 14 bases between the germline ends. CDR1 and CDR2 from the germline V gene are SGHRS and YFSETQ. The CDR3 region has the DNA TGCGCCAGCAGCTTGAACTGGGGAGGTGGCACCGGGGAGCTGTTTTTT. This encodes CASSLNWGGGTGELFF.

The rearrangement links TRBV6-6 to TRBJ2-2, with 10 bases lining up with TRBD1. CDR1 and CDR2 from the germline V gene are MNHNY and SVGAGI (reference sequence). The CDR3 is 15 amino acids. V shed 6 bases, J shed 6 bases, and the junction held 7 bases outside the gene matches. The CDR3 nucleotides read TGTGCCAGCAGCCCGGGACAGGGGTGGGCCGGGGAGCTGTTTTTT. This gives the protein CASSPGQGWAGELFF.

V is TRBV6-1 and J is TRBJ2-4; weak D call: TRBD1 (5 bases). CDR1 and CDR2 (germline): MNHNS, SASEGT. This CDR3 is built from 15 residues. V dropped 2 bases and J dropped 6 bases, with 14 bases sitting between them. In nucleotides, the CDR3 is TGTGCCAGCAGTGAACTGGGGCCCCTAAGAAACATTCAGTACTTC. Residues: CASSELGPLRNIQYF.

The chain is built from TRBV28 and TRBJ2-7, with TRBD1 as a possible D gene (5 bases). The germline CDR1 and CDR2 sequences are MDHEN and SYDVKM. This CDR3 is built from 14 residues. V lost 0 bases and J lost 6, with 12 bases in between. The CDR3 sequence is CASSLWGLGSEQYF. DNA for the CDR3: TGTGCCAGCAGTTTATGGGGGCTGGGGTCCGAGCAGTACTTC.

CDR3 sequence reads: CSVEGQGFEQYF. CDR3 nucleotide sequence: TGCAGCGTTGAAGGGCAGGGATTCGAGCAGTACTTC. This sequence joins TRBV29-1 and TRBJ2-7, with D possibly TRBD1 on 5 matching bases. CDR3 size: 12 residues. Trimming took 1 base from V and 6 from J, leaving 10 bases between them. Germline assignment: CDR1 SQVTM and CDR2 ANQGSEA.

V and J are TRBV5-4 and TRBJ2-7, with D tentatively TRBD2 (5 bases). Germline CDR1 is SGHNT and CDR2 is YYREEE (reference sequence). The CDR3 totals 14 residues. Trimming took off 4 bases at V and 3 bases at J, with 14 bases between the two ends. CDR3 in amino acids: CASSAGFRSYEQYF. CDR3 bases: TGTGCCAGCAGCGCGGGTTTTAGAAGCTACGAGCAGTACTTC. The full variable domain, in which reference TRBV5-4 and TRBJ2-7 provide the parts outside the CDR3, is ETGVTQSPTHLIKTRGQQVTLRCSSQSGHNTVSWYQQALGQGPQFIFQYYREEENGRGNFPPRFSGLQFPNYSSELNVNALELDDSALYLCASSAGFRSYEQYFGPGTRLTVT.

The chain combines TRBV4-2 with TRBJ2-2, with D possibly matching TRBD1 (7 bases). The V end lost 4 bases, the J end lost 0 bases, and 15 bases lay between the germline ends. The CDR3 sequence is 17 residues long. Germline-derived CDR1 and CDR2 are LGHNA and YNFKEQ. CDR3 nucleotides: TGTGCCAGCAGCCTGATGCGGGACAGCCCGAACACCGGGGAGCTGTTTTTT. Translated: CASSLMRDSPNTGELFF.

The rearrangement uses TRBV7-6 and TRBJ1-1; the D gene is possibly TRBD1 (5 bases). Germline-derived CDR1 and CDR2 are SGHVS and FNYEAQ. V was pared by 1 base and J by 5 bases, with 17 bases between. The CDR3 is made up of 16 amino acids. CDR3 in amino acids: CASSLDSQGGVTEAFF. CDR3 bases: TGTGCCAGCAGCTTAGATTCGCAGGGCGGGGTGACTGAAGCTTTCTTT.

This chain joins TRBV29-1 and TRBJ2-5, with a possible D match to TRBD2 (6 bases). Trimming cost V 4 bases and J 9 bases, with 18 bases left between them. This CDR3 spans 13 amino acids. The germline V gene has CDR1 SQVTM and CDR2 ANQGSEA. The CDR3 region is CSVATGTQQPQYF. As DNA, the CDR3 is TGCAGCGTTGCTACGGGGACTCAACAGCCCCAGTACTTC.

The CDR3 protein is CASSPGLRNTEAFF. The DNA for the CDR3 is TGTGCCAGCTCACCAGGTCTCAGAAACACTGAAGCTTTCTTT. The chain carries TRBV18 and TRBJ1-1; D remains ambiguous. The CDR3 sequence is 14 residues long. The ends were cut back, 2 bases at V and 2 bases at J, with 9 bases in the middle. Germline V gene data show CDR1 as KGHSH and CDR2 as LQKENI.

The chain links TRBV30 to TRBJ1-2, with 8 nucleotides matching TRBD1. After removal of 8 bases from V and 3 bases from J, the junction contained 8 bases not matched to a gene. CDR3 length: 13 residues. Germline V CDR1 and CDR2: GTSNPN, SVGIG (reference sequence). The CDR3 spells CAERPGGDYGYTF. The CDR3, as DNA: TGTGCCGAACGACCAGGGGGCGACTATGGCTACACCTTC.

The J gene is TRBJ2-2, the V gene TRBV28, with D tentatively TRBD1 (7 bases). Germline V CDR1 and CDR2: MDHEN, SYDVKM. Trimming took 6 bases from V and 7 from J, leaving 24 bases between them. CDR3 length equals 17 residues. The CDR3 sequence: CASSVLGGTAKNGELFF. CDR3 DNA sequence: TGTGCCAGCAGCGTCTTGGGCGGGACAGCAAAAAACGGGGAGCTGTTTTTT.

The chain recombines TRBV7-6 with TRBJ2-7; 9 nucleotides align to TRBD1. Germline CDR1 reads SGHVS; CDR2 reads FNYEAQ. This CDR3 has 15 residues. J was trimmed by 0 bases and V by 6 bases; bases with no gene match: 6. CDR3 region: CASSRGQGISYEQYF. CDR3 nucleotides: TGTGCCAGCAGTCGGGGACAGGGCATCTCCTACGAGCAGTACTTC.